One and the same sample provided the 6 T cell receptor beta chains below, sequenced in a study of siplizumab effects on memory and regulatory T cells. Libraries were prepared by immunoSEQ multiplex PCR; TCRdb keeps only in-frame clonotypes and omits some of them. The sample holds 85,000 to 90,000 clones, 75% to 90% seen once. Material: CD4+ T cells sorted from blood. Receptor source: a human donor in good health.

This rearrangement joins TRBV28 to TRBJ2-7; TRBD2 agrees at 7 bases. This CDR3 has 14 amino acids. Germline V gene data show CDR1 as MDHEN and CDR2 as SYDVKM. V lost 9 bases, J lost 3 bases, and 11 bases stayed unmatched. The CDR3 coding sequence is TGTGCCAGTTCGGAGCGGGGAGAGGACTACGAGCAGTACTTC. Translated, it gives CASSERGEDYEQYF.

The rearrangement joins TRBV28 to TRBJ1-2; the D is unclear. The CDR3 loop spans 14 amino acids. V was clipped by 4 bases and J by 1 base, with 10 bases between them. Germline CDR1 MDHEN, CDR2 SYDVKM. CDR3 sequence: CASSSVPFNYGYTF. The CDR3 nucleotides are TGTGCCAGCAGTTCGGTCCCCTTTAACTATGGCTACACCTTC.

The rearrangement uses TRBV19 and TRBJ1-1, with D perhaps TRBD1 (6 bases). This CDR3 is built from 14 residues. V was trimmed by 7 bases and J by 9 bases, leaving 21 bases between them. Germline V gives CDR1 LNHDA, CDR2 SQIVND (reference sequence). CDR3 protein: CASIKRQGISQAFF. The CDR3 coding sequence is TGTGCCAGTATCAAGCGGCAGGGGATTTCGCAAGCTTTCTTT. The whole variable domain, remainder taken from reference TRBV19 and TRBJ1-1, is DGGITQSPKYLFRKEGQNVTLSCEQNLNHDAMYWYRQDPGQGLRLIYYSQIVNDFQKGDIAEGYSVSREKKESFPLTVTSAQKNPTAFYLCASIKRQGISQAFFGQGTRLTVV.

The rearrangement uses TRBV7-9 and TRBJ1-4; D might be TRBD1 (5 bases). The CDR3 extends over 15 amino acids. CDR1 is SEHNR and CDR2 is FQNEAQ in the germline V gene (reference sequence). V was pared by 5 bases and J by 4 bases, with 14 bases between. CDR3 amino acids: CASSPDSTYNEKLFF. The DNA for the CDR3 is TGTGCCAGCAGCCCTGACAGCACTTATAATGAAAAACTGTTTTTT.

This clone is a singleton in its sample. This chain joins TRBV29-1 and TRBJ2-1; 8 bases match TRBD2. V lost 4 bases, J lost 3 bases, and 5 bases stayed unmatched. Germline V CDR1 and CDR2: SQVTM, ANQGSEA. The CDR3 runs to 14 residues. This CDR3 is CSVVVLADYNEQFF. The CDR3 DNA follows: TGCAGCGTTGTTGTACTAGCGGACTACAATGAGCAGTTCTTC.

This CDR3 is CASSETGHMNTEAFF. Here the CDR3 DNA reads TGTGCCAGCAGTGAGACCGGCCACATGAACACTGAAGCTTTCTTT. The chain couples TRBV6-1 to TRBJ1-1; D is unresolved. Germline V gene sequence: CDR1 MNHNS, CDR2 SASEGT. The CDR3 has 15 residues. V was cut by 3 bases and J by 0 bases, with 11 bases left in between.